This T cell receptor beta chain comes out of a study of T cells in Graves' hyperthyroidism and ophthalmopathy. CDR1 LNHDA and CDR2 SQIVND come from the germline V gene (reference sequence). The CDR3 is 16 amino acids. V lost 7 bases to trimming and J lost 0 bases; unmatched junction nucleotides: 9. Regions amplified from RNA transcripts were the TCR beta CDR3 regions. First-round RT-PCR with HTBI primers amplified the TCR CDR3 region. One entry per CDR3 protein, called by TCRdb with MiXCR from the multiplex PCR reads. The sample has approximately 640,000 distinct CDR3 sequences, approximately 15% seen once; the top ten hold 15%.

This rearrangement joins TRBV19 to TRBJ1-3, with 7 bases that match TRBD1. The TCR was taken from a man between 50 and 59 years old with Graves' hyperthyroidism. Sequencing used blood. CDR3 DNA sequence: TGTGCCAGTACCTCTTTAGGGACAGACTCTGGAAACACCATATATTTT. Residues: CASTSLGTDSGNTIYF.